The 26 T cell receptor beta chains reported below all come from one sample, sequenced in a study of blood T cell repertoires in COVID-19. Sequencing used immunoSEQ multiplex PCR; TCRdb keeps in-frame clones, though not all of them. The table lists 300,000 to 350,000 clones, 85% to 90% of them singletons, with about 1% in the top ten. The specimen sequenced was peripheral blood. The receptors come from a woman in her 40s with COVID-19, enrolled during active disease.

This chain links TRBV6-5 with TRBJ1-3; D possibly corresponds to TRBD1 (5 bases). CDR1 and CDR2 from the germline V gene are MNHEY and SVGAGI. This CDR3 is 14 amino acids long. V was clipped by 4 bases and J by 8 bases, with 15 bases between them. The CDR3 reads CASSSGRWRHTIYF. The CDR3 DNA is TGTGCCAGCAGTTCAGGGAGGTGGAGGCACACCATATATTTT.

The J gene is TRBJ1-6, the V gene TRBV5-1; no clear D. The CDR3 loop spans 15 amino acids. CDR1 is SGHRS, CDR2 YFSETQ, per germline. The V and J ends lost 0 bases and 0 bases respectively, with 4 bases between them. The CDR3 sequence is CASSLANSYNSPLHF. CDR3 nucleotides: TGCGCCAGCAGCTTGGCAAACTCCTATAATTCACCCCTCCACTTT. Using reference TRBV5-1 and TRBJ1-6 for the parts outside the CDR3, the full variable domain is KAGVTQTPRYLIKTRGQQVTLSCSPISGHRSVSWYQQTPGQGLQFLFEYFSETQRNKGNFPGRFSGRQFSNSRSEMNVSTLELGDSALYLCASSLANSYNSPLHFGNGTRLTVT.

The rearrangement joins TRBV7-3 to TRBJ2-1; 9 nucleotides line up with TRBD2. Per germline, CDR1 SGHTA and CDR2 FQGTGA. The J segment lost 1 base and the V segment lost 2 bases, leaving 0 bases of the junction unmatched. The CDR3 sequence is 15 residues long. CDR3 nucleotides: TGTGCCAGCAGCTTACTAGCGGGATCCTACAATGAGCAGTTCTTC. This translates into CASSLLAGSYNEQFF. The full variable domain, its missing parts supplied by reference TRBV7-3 and TRBJ2-1, is GAGVSQTPSNKVTEKGKYVELRCDPISGHTALYWYRQSLGQGPEFLIYFQGTGAADDSGLPNDRFFAVRPEGSVSTLKIQRTERGDSAVYLCASSLLAGSYNEQFFGPGTRLTVL.

This sequence joins TRBV4-3 and TRBJ1-5; no reliable D call. The V end was cut by 0 bases, the J end by 5 bases, with 8 bases between. Germline lookup yields CDR1 LGHNA and CDR2 YSLEER. The CDR3 spans 14 residues. The CDR3 spells CASSQETGYQPQHF. The CDR3 bases are TGCGCCAGCAGCCAAGAAACCGGGTATCAGCCCCAGCATTTT.

This rearrangement joins TRBV12-5 to TRBJ2-3, with 9 bases matching TRBD2. Germline assignment: CDR1 LGHNT and CDR2 FRNRAP. With V trimmed by 5 bases and J by 7 bases, 7 bases remained unmatched. The CDR3 consists of 14 residues. This CDR3 reads CASGPGTSKHTQYF. For the CDR3, the DNA is TGTGCTAGTGGTCCAGGGACTAGCAAACATACGCAGTATTTT.

The V call is TRBV9, the J call TRBJ2-1; TRBD2 aligns across 11 bases. The CDR3 runs to 16 residues. Germline CDR1 SGDLS, CDR2 YYNGEE. Germline trimming cut 3 bases from V and 0 bases from J; bases unmatched to any gene: 2. The CDR3 is CASSAGLAVSYNEQFF. CDR3 bases: TGTGCCAGCAGCGCGGGACTAGCGGTCTCCTACAATGAGCAGTTCTTC.

This chain joins TRBV28 and TRBJ2-7; TRBD2 might be the D (6 bases). Trimming left V 5 bases short and J 4 bases short, with 18 bases between. Germline V gene data show CDR1 as MDHEN and CDR2 as SYDVKM. This CDR3 comprises 15 residues. The CDR3 loop reads CASSHHAGTGYEQYF. CDR3 sequence (DNA): TGTGCCAGCAGTCACCACGCGGGGACGGGGTACGAGCAGTACTTC.

CDR3 DNA: TGCGCCAGCAGCTCTGAGAACCAAGAGACCCAGTACTTC. It yields the protein CASSSENQETQYF. The rearrangement joins TRBV5-1 to TRBJ2-5; D remains unclear. Germline CDR1 reads SGHRS; CDR2 reads YFSETQ. V was cut by 3 bases and J by 0 bases, with 6 bases left in between. There are 13 residues in the CDR3.

As regards this clone: Mismatch with germline at one junction end may stem from a read error. The chain carries TRBV6-4 and TRBJ2-7; D perhaps matches TRBD2 (5 bases). CDR3 length: 16 residues. Germline loops: CDR1 MRHNA, CDR2 SNTAGT. CDR3 nucleotides: TGTGCCAGCGGTGACTGGAGGCGGCTCTTTTCCTACGAGCAGTACTTC. It encodes CASGDWRRLFSYEQYF.

This chain links TRBV5-1 with TRBJ2-2; TRBD2 agrees at 7 bases. The V gene's germline CDR1 is SGHRS and CDR2 YFSETQ. Trimming cost V 2 bases and J 0 bases; bases outside gene matches: 1. The CDR3 runs to 15 residues. The CDR3 loop is CASSFGRANTGELFF. CDR3 nucleotides: TGCGCCAGCAGCTTTGGGAGGGCGAACACCGGGGAGCTGTTTTTT.

This chain links TRBV28 with TRBJ1-5; TRBD1 might be the D (5 bases). The CDR3 is 13 amino acids. V lost 7 bases and J lost 0, with 7 bases in between. Germline V gene sequence: CDR1 MDHEN, CDR2 SYDVKM. The CDR3 region is CASTRVSNQPQHF. CDR3 DNA sequence: TGTGCCAGCACCAGGGTTAGCAATCAGCCCCAGCATTTT.

This clone was counted a single time. The chain couples TRBV5-1 to TRBJ2-7; maybe TRBD1 (5 bases). V was shortened by 5 bases and J by 6 bases, with 15 bases between the two germline ends. This CDR3 region has 13 residues. Germline CDR1 reads SGHRS; CDR2 reads YFSETQ. In DNA, the CDR3 is TGCGCCAGCAGATCAGGGCCCTTGGGCGAGCAGTACTTC. Translation: CASRSGPLGEQYF.

This chain connects TRBV27 to TRBJ1-2, with a tentative D call TRBD1 (5 bases). Germline V gene lookup returns CDR1 MNHEY and CDR2 SMNVEV (reference sequence). Trimming took off 3 bases at V and 4 bases at J, with 9 bases between the two ends. The CDR3 is 13 amino acids. Here the CDR3 DNA reads TGTGCCAGCAGTTTCAGGGACTTCTATGGCTACACCTTC. This translates into CASSFRDFYGYTF.

The rearrangement links TRBV15 to TRBJ1-5; 7 bases match TRBD1. This CDR3 spans 16 amino acids. Unmatched junction bases numbered 8, after V lost 4 bases and J lost 2 bases. Germline CDR1 and CDR2: LNHNV and YYDKDF (reference sequence). The CDR3 sequence is CATSNRQGRGNQPQHF. Here the CDR3 DNA reads TGTGCCACCAGCAATCGACAGGGAAGGGGCAATCAGCCCCAGCATTTT. The full variable domain, in which reference TRBV15 and TRBJ1-5 provide the parts outside the CDR3, is DAMVIQNPRYQVTQFGKPVTLSCSQTLNHNVMYWYQQKSSQAPKLLFHYYDKDFNNEADTPDNFQSRRPNTSFCFLDIRSPGLGDTAMYLCATSNRQGRGNQPQHFGDGTRLSIL.

The chain has TRBV28 and TRBJ2-1; possible D gene TRBD1, 5 bases. The CDR3 is 14 amino acids. CDR1 and CDR2 (germline): MDHEN, SYDVKM. V was shortened by 5 bases and J by 5 bases, with 13 bases between the two germline ends. This CDR3 is CASSPPTGDNEQFF. Here the CDR3 DNA reads TGTGCCAGCAGTCCCCCCACAGGTGACAATGAGCAGTTCTTC.

CDR3 DNA: TGCAGTGCTAGTGACACGCGACACGGGAGCACTGAAGCTTTCTTT. As protein: CSASDTRHGSTEAFF. The rearrangement links TRBV20-1 to TRBJ1-1; D not resolved. V dropped 3 bases and J dropped 4 bases, with 18 bases sitting between them. This CDR3 is 15 amino acids long. Germline V gene lookup returns CDR1 DFQATT and CDR2 SNEGSKA (reference sequence).

The chain employs TRBV5-4 and TRBJ1-2; TRBD1 matches at 10 bases. CDR3 length: 15 residues. The V segment lost 4 bases and the J segment 3 bases; nucleotides outside the gene matches: 6. Germline loops: CDR1 SGHNT, CDR2 YYREEE (reference sequence). As DNA, the CDR3 is TGTGCCAGCAGCCCCGCGACAGGGGGCCACTATGGCTACACCTTC. This gives the protein CASSPATGGHYGYTF.

Regarding this clone: Additional DNA sequences in this sample encode the identical CDR3. CDR3 region: CASSLAGNQPQHF. The CDR3 nucleotides are TGTGCCAGCAGCTTGGCGGGAAATCAGCCCCAGCATTTT. This chain links TRBV5-6 with TRBJ1-5; D is uncertain. Germline loops: CDR1 SGHDT, CDR2 YYEEEE. With 0 bases removed from V and 4 bases from J, the gap between germline ends came to 5 bases. The CDR3 covers 13 residues.

This sequence joins TRBV7-2 and TRBJ2-7; 8 nucleotides align to TRBD1. The CDR3 loop spans 17 amino acids. Per the germline V gene, CDR1 is SGHTA and CDR2 is FQGNSA. Trimming took 1 base from V and 3 from J; bases not matched to a gene: 11. The CDR3 DNA sequence: TGTGCCAGCAGCTTAGGAAGTATTTGGGACAGGAACTACGAGCAGTACTTC. This gives the protein CASSLGSIWDRNYEQYF.

The genes are TRBV18 and TRBJ1-6; no clear D. CDR1 is KGHSH and CDR2 is LQKENI in the germline V gene. Trimming stripped 9 bases from V and 3 bases from J, with 12 bases between. The CDR3 is 14 amino acids. Here the CDR3 DNA reads TGTGCCAGTTGCCCGGGGAACTATAATTCACCCCTCCACTTT. Amino acid sequence: CASCPGNYNSPLHF.

This clone was seen just once. This chain joins TRBV10-3 and TRBJ2-7; 12 nucleotides align to TRBD1. The CDR3 runs to 15 residues. Germline assignment: CDR1 ENHRY and CDR2 SYGVKD. Losses at the gene ends were 3 bases for V and 7 bases for J; bases not matched to a gene: 7. CDR3 region: CAISERGQGAGEQYF. DNA of the CDR3: TGTGCCATCAGTGAAAGGGGACAGGGGGCCGGAGAGCAGTACTTC.

Only one count was recorded for this clone. The chain combines TRBV18 with TRBJ2-7; D possibly corresponds to TRBD1 (6 bases). Germline assignment: CDR1 KGHSH and CDR2 LQKENI. Between the trimmed V and J ends, which lost 1 base and 3 bases, there was a span of 16 bases. This CDR3 region has 16 residues. CDR3 sequence reads: CASSPRRRLGGYEQYF. The DNA of the CDR3 is TGTGCCAGCTCACCACGGAGGCGGTTAGGGGGCTACGAGCAGTACTTC.

This clone was counted only a few times. V is TRBV30 and J is TRBJ2-7, with TRBD2 identical over 8 bases. J gave up 6 bases and V 3 bases, and 10 bases lay outside the gene matches. The germline V gene has CDR1 GTSNPN and CDR2 SVGIG (reference sequence). This CDR3 region has 14 residues. CDR3: CAWSLPGLDLEQYF. CDR3 DNA sequence: TGTGCCTGGAGCTTACCGGGACTAGATCTCGAGCAGTACTTC. Variable domain in full (rest from reference TRBV30 and TRBJ2-7): SQTIHQWPATLVQPVGSPLSLECTVEGTSNPNLYWYRQAAGRGLQLLFYSVGIGQISSEVPQNLSASRPQDRQFILSSKKLLLSDSGFYLCAWSLPGLDLEQYFGPGTRLTVT.

This chain connects TRBV6-6 to TRBJ2-7, with 7 bases aligning to TRBD1. Germline V gene sequence: CDR1 MNHNY, CDR2 SVGAGI (reference sequence). J lost 3 bases, V lost 5 bases, and 10 bases had no gene match. This CDR3 has 15 residues. The CDR3, as DNA: TGTGCCAGCAGTAGATACGGACAGGCTAACTACGAGCAGTACTTC. Its translation: CASSRYGQANYEQYF.

This clone was found a few times. This rearrangement joins TRBV7-9 to TRBJ1-2; no clear D. Germline-derived CDR1 and CDR2 are SEHNR and FQNEAQ (reference sequence). CDR3 length: 15 amino acids. V was clipped by 0 bases and J by 4 bases, with 12 bases between them. This CDR3 is CASSLARGPSYGYTF. For the CDR3, the DNA is TGTGCCAGCAGCTTAGCGCGCGGGCCCAGCTATGGCTACACCTTC.

This clone was counted a few times. This chain connects TRBV6-5 to TRBJ1-2; D may be TRBD1 (6 bases). The CDR3 has 13 residues. The ends were cut back, 6 bases at V and 5 bases at J, with 13 bases in the middle. Germline V gene lookup returns CDR1 MNHEY and CDR2 SVGAGI. The CDR3: CASSVQGKYGYTF. CDR3 sequence (DNA): TGTGCCAGCAGCGTCCAGGGGAAGTATGGCTACACCTTC.